The 11 T cell receptor beta chains in this list originate from one sample, sequenced in a study of tumor and adjacent non-tumor tissue in lung cancer. A modified ARM-PCR protocol with three rounds of nested PCR amplified TCRbeta. TCRdb called the multiplex PCR reads again in MiXCR, with one record for every CDR3 protein. The top ten hold 28% of the sample, which has roughly 70,000 distinct CDR3 sequences, around 73% seen once. RNA was extracted from bulk tissue without any cell sorting. Sequenced input: lung tumor tissue. Source of these receptors: a man aged 60-69 years with non-small cell lung cancer.

Of note for this clonotype: A read error may account for a junction end that differs from germline. The chain carries TRBV29-1 and TRBJ1-1; the D gene is possibly TRBD1 (5 bases). CDR3 length: 12 amino acids. CDR1 is SQVTM, CDR2 ANQGSEA, per germline. The CDR3 here is CSVEGGNTEALF. As DNA, the CDR3 is TGCAGCGTTGAAGGGGGGAACACTGAAGCTCTCTTT.

In regard to this clonotype: This may stem from a read error, because a much larger clone lies one nucleotide away. This chain links TRBV7-9 with TRBJ2-1; TRBD2 aligns across 10 bases. The CDR3 has 17 amino acids. The trim removed 6 bases at V and 5 bases at J, leaving 13 bases unmatched. Germline V gene lookup returns CDR1 SEHNR and CDR2 FQNEAQ (reference sequence). CDR3 loop: CASSFPGLAVFHNEQFF. The CDR3 DNA is TGTGCCAGCAGTTTTCCCGGACTAGCGGTTTTTCACAATGAGCAGTTCTTC.

Details on this clonotype: This may come from a read error, since a much larger clone is one base off. The rearrangement links TRBV28 to TRBJ1-5; D not certain. Trimming cost V 6 bases and J 0 bases, with 9 bases left between them. This CDR3 has 14 amino acids. CDR1 is MDHEN, CDR2 SYDVKM, per germline. CDR3: CASSLLPSNQPQHF. Here the CDR3 DNA reads TGTGCCAGCAGCCTTTTACCTAGCAATCAGCCCCAGCATTTT.

Regarding this clonotype: The junction does not match germline at one end; this may be a read error. The chain joins TRBV20-1 to TRBJ1-2; D remains ambiguous. This CDR3 comprises 14 residues. CDR1 and CDR2 (germline): DFQATT, SNEGSKA (reference sequence). The CDR3 loop is CNAREVPDDYGYTF. CDR3 coding DNA: TGCAATGCTAGAGAGGTGCCCGATGACTATGGCTACACCTTC.

This chain links TRBV29-1 with TRBJ2-3; 11 positions agree with TRBD2. V gave up 4 bases and J gave up 11 bases; unmatched junction bases: 5. CDR3 length: 12 residues. Germline assignment: CDR1 SQVTM and CDR2 ANQGSEA. CDR3 region: CSVALAGVGQYF. The CDR3 nucleotides are TGCAGCGTTGCACTAGCGGGAGTGGGGCAGTATTTT.

Worth noting for this clonotype: The junction does not match germline at one end; this may be a read error. V usage is TRBV20-1 and J usage is TRBJ2-2, with D maybe TRBD2 (6 bases). The CDR3 extends over 14 amino acids. Germline CDR1 DFQATT, CDR2 SNEGSKA (reference sequence). The DNA for the CDR3 is TGCCGTGCTAGAGTGGGGGGTAACATCGGGGAGCTGTTTTTT. Protein product: CRARVGGNIGELFF.

The J gene is TRBJ2-7, the V gene TRBV30; D might be TRBD1 (6 bases). The V and J ends lost 6 bases and 3 bases respectively, with 15 bases between them. This CDR3 is built from 13 residues. Germline V gene lookup returns CDR1 GTSNPN and CDR2 SVGIG (reference sequence). CDR3: CACTQGIGYEQYF. CDR3 bases: TGTGCCTGCACACAGGGTATCGGCTACGAGCAGTACTTC.

This clonotype came up once. Germline and junction disagree at one end, which may indicate a read error. V gene TRBV20-1 combines with J gene TRBJ2-7; D could derive from TRBD1 or TRBD2 (5 bases each). The CDR3 runs 14 residues. Germline V gene sequence: CDR1 DFQATT, CDR2 SNEGSKA (reference sequence). The CDR3 DNA sequence: TGCAGTGCAATACCGGGACCGCTATCCTACGAGAAGTACTTC. Encoded protein: CSAIPGPLSYEKYF.

V is TRBV6-5 and J is TRBJ2-2; D uncertain. The CDR3 contains 13 residues. In germline, CDR1 is MNHEY, CDR2 SVGAGI. V was shortened by 2 bases and J by 5 bases, with 6 bases between the two germline ends. The CDR3 protein is CASSYVVTGELFF. CDR3 in DNA: TGTGCCAGCAGTTACGTGGTTACCGGGGAGCTGTTTTTT.

This clonotype was found many times. The chain couples TRBV10-3 to TRBJ2-3, with TRBD1 identical over 11 bases. V was pared by 5 bases and J by 2 bases, with 3 bases of the junction left unmatched. CDR3 length equals 15 residues. Per the germline V gene, CDR1 is ENHRY and CDR2 is SYGVKD. In nucleotides, the CDR3 is TGTGCCATCAGTCGGGACAGGGGGAACACAGATACGCAGTATTTT. As protein: CAISRDRGNTDTQYF.

As for this clonotype: The CDR3 ends on some other residue instead of the conserved phenylalanine or tryptophan, so this is likely a read error. This sequence joins TRBV20-1 and TRBJ2-3; 12 bases are shared with TRBD1. J gave up 7 bases and V 7 bases, and 15 bases lay outside the gene matches. CDR1 DFQATT and CDR2 SNEGSKA come from the germline V gene (reference sequence). The CDR3 contains 16 residues. The CDR3: CSVRPSGQGAHNTQYY. DNA for the CDR3: TGCAGTGTTCGACCATCGGGACAGGGGGCGCACAATACGCAGTATTAT.